This T cell receptor (beta chain) was identified in a study of T cell responses to AZD1222 COVID-19 vaccine. The analysis combined second doses at about 4 or about 12 weeks. Generated by immunoSEQ multiplex PCR, the TCRdb table keeps only in-frame clones and is missing some. Counted here are under 200,000 clones, approximately 87% occurring once; the ten biggest clones make up 4.3%. The sample consisted of peripheral blood, taken 28 days after the second AZD1222 dose. The TCR originated in an adult who received the AZD1222 COVID-19 vaccine.

For the CDR3, the DNA is TGCGCCAGCAGCTTGTCCGGCGGATATGGCACCGGGGAGCTGTTTTTT. Translating gives CASSLSGGYGTGELFF. The V and J genes are TRBV5-1 and TRBJ2-2; D gene uncertain. V lost 1 base, J lost 4 bases, and 14 bases lay in between. Germline CDR1 and CDR2: SGHRS and YFSETQ. The CDR3 totals 16 residues.